Listed below are T cell receptor beta chains from one sample, sequenced in a study of brain metastases from non-small cell lung cancer. Assay: immunoSEQ multiplex PCR; the TCRdb copy retains only in-frame clones and omits some. The table lists 4,700 or so clones, roughly four fifths of them singletons, with roughly 6% in the top ten. Sequencing was performed on tumor-adjacent normal tissue. The receptors were gathered from a donor over 35 with non-small cell lung cancer. CDR3s include the opening cysteine and the closing phenylalanine or tryptophan. The order of the fields is V gene, J gene, D gene, clone size, CDR3 DNA, CDR3 protein. A D gene is named only where the DNA matches it firmly. Part of the rows lack a size; the others show once, few, many or a class for expanded clones.

V: TRBV5-1; J: TRBJ2-7; D: TRBD2; size: -; DNA: TGCGCCAGCAGCTTGAGCGCTAGCGGGAGGGCCGAGCAGTACTTC; CDR3: CASSLSASGRAEQYF
V: TRBV25-1; J: TRBJ1-5; D: TRBD1; size: -; DNA: TGTGCCAGCAGGATGACAGGGATCAATCAGCCCCAGCATTTT; CDR3: CASRMTGINQPQHF
V: TRBV18; J: TRBJ1-1; D: -; size: -; DNA: TGTGCCAGCTCACCGACAGCTAACACTGAAGCTTTCTTT; CDR3: CASSPTANTEAFF
V: TRBV5-8; J: TRBJ2-2; D: -; size: once; DNA: TGTGCCAGCAGCTTGTTAAAGGGGAACACCGGGGAGCTGTTTTTT; CDR3: CASSLLKGNTGELFF
V: TRBV18; J: TRBJ1-6; D: TRBD1; size: -; DNA: TGTGCCAGCTCAGCCGGGACAGACAATTCACCCCTCCACTTT; CDR3: CASSAGTDNSPLHF
V: TRBV7-2; J: TRBJ2-3; D: -; size: -; DNA: TGTGCCAGCAGCCTAATAGGGGGCACAGATACGCAGTATTTT; CDR3: CASSLIGGTDTQYF
V: TRBV7-9; J: TRBJ2-1; D: TRBD2; size: -; DNA: TGTGCCAGCAGCTTAAATTGGATTAGCGGGAGTACGCAGTTCTTC; CDR3: CASSLNWISGSTQFF
V: TRBV7-8; J: TRBJ1-2; D: -; size: -; DNA: TGTGCCAGCAGCCGAAGACAGGACTATGGCTACACTTTC; CDR3: CASSRRQDYGYTF
V: TRBV2; J: TRBJ1-3; D: -; size: -; DNA: TGTGCCAGCAGTTATCAGGGATCGGAAAACACCATATATTTT; CDR3: CASSYQGSENTIYF
V: TRBV11-3; J: TRBJ2-1; D: TRBD2; size: few; DNA: TGTGCCAGCAGCTTAGAGGCTAGCGGGACCCGTTTACGCAATGAGCAGTTCTTC; CDR3: CASSLEASGTRLRNEQFF
V: TRBV5-6; J: TRBJ1-2; D: -; size: -; DNA: TGTACCAGCAGCTTGAACGGCCGAATCGGGGATGGCTACACCTTC; CDR3: CTSSLNGRIGDGYTF
V: TRBV29-1; J: TRBJ2-7; D: -; size: -; DNA: TGCAGCGCCCAGGGAGGCAGCAGACCCTACGAGCAGTACTTC; CDR3: CSAQGGSRPYEQYF
V: TRBV7-9; J: TRBJ2-1; D: TRBD1; size: -; DNA: TGTGCCAGCAGCTTCGGAACAGGGGGCAATGAGCAGTTCTTC; CDR3: CASSFGTGGNEQFF
V: TRBV6-2/TRBV6-3; J: TRBJ1-2; D: -; size: -; DNA: TGTGCCAGCAGTCCACCGGGACTTATCGACTCGGGCACCTTC; CDR3: CASSPPGLIDSGTF
V: TRBV3-1/TRBV3-2; J: TRBJ2-3; D: -; size: once; DNA: TGTGCCACCAGAAGTTCGGATCTCGGCACAGATACGCAGTATTTT; CDR3: CATRSSDLGTDTQYF
V: TRBV6-2/TRBV6-3; J: TRBJ2-3; D: -; size: once; DNA: TGTGCCAGCAGCTTCACTTCAGGAACGCAGTATTTT; CDR3: CASSFTSGTQYF
V: TRBV7-8; J: TRBJ1-6; D: -; size: -; DNA: TGTGCCAGCAGCTTTGGAACGGATAATTCACCCCTCCACTTT; CDR3: CASSFGTDNSPLHF
V: TRBV5-1; J: TRBJ2-7; D: TRBD2; size: -; DNA: TGCGCCAGCAGCCCGGGACTAGCGGCGGGCGAGCAGTACTTC; CDR3: CASSPGLAAGEQYF
V: TRBV29-1; J: TRBJ2-7; D: -; size: -; DNA: TGCAGCGTTGAGGAAGGACATAGTTACGAGCAGTACTTC; CDR3: CSVEEGHSYEQYF
V: TRBV18; J: TRBJ1-5; D: TRBD1; size: few; DNA: TGTGCCAGCTCACCAGACAGGGAACCTAATCAGCCCCAGCATTTT; CDR3: CASSPDREPNQPQHF
V: TRBV19; J: TRBJ1-3; D: -; size: -; DNA: TGTGCCAGTAGTTTTTCCAGACAGAGCTCTGGAAACACCATATATTTT; CDR3: CASSFSRQSSGNTIYF
V: TRBV15; J: TRBJ2-3; D: -; size: few; DNA: TGTGCCACCAGCAGAGTCGCTAGCTCTTCAGATACGCAGTATTTT; CDR3: CATSRVASSSDTQYF
V: TRBV27; J: TRBJ1-2; D: -; size: -; DNA: TGTGCCAGCAGTTTATTAACAGGAGATGGCTACACCTTC; CDR3: CASSLLTGDGYTF
V: TRBV19; J: TRBJ2-3; D: TRBD2; size: -; DNA: TGTGCCAGTAGTTTCCGGACTAGCGGGAGCACAGATACGCAGTATTTT; CDR3: CASSFRTSGSTDTQYF
V: TRBV21-1; J: TRBJ2-6; D: -; size: -; DNA: TGTGCCAGCAGCAAAGCACGACTAGCGGGAGGGTCTGGGGCCAACGTCCTGACTTTC; CDR3: CASSKARLAGGSGANVLTF
V: TRBV19; J: TRBJ2-1; D: -; size: -; DNA: TGTGCCAGTAATAAGGGGGGTTCCTACAATGAGCAGTTCTTC; CDR3: CASNKGGSYNEQFF
V: TRBV28; J: TRBJ1-5; D: TRBD1; size: -; DNA: TGTGCCAGCAGTCGCAGAGGGGACAGAACATATCAGCCCCAGCATTTT; CDR3: CASSRRGDRTYQPQHF
V: TRBV28; J: TRBJ1-1; D: -; size: -; DNA: TGTGCCAGCAGGACTCCCTCTAAAAGGGTATTGGACACTGAAGCTTTCTTT; CDR3: CASRTPSKRVLDTEAFF
V: TRBV5-1; J: TRBJ2-5; D: -; size: -; DNA: TGCGCCAGCAGCCCTACAGGAAAAGAGACCCAGTACTTC; CDR3: CASSPTGKETQYF
V: TRBV5-1; J: TRBJ1-1; D: -; size: few; DNA: TGCGCCAGCAGCGGGCAGGGAGGAGTGAACACTGAAGCTTTCTTT; CDR3: CASSGQGGVNTEAFF
V: TRBV28; J: TRBJ1-1; D: -; size: -; DNA: TGTGCCAGCCCCCCCCTCGGCGTGAACACTGAAGCTTTCTTT; CDR3: CASPPLGVNTEAFF
V: TRBV6-1; J: TRBJ2-7; D: -; size: -; DNA: TGTGCCAGCAGTGAAAATTCGTTTGGAACCTACGAGCAGTACTTC; CDR3: CASSENSFGTYEQYF
V: TRBV7-9; J: TRBJ1-3; D: -; size: once; DNA: TGTGCCAGCAGCTTTGGTCCTCTCTCTGGAAACACCATATATTTT; CDR3: CASSFGPLSGNTIYF
V: TRBV6-2/TRBV6-3; J: TRBJ2-1; D: -; size: -; DNA: TGTGCCAGCAGTTCCCGGGACCCCTCCCTCAATGAGCAGTTCTTC; CDR3: CASSSRDPSLNEQFF
V: TRBV7-2; J: TRBJ2-1; D: TRBD1; size: once; DNA: TGTGCCAGCAGCTTGAGGACAGGGGGGAGATACAATGAGCAGTTCTTC; CDR3: CASSLRTGGRYNEQFF
V: TRBV27; J: TRBJ2-3; D: -; size: -; DNA: TGTGCCAGCAGTTTCCTAGCTACAGATACGCAGTATTTT; CDR3: CASSFLATDTQYF
V: TRBV30; J: TRBJ1-4; D: -; size: few; DNA: TGTGCCTGGGCGGCCCCGGGGGGAGGCACGGAAAAACTGTTTTTT; CDR3: CAWAAPGGGTEKLFF
V: TRBV19; J: TRBJ1-5; D: -; size: -; DNA: TGTGCCAGTAGTAAGGGAAACGGGGGCAATCAGCCCCAGCATTTT; CDR3: CASSKGNGGNQPQHF
V: TRBV9; J: TRBJ2-2; D: -; size: -; DNA: TGTGCCAGCAGCGATAGACAGGAGGGTCTGGGGGAGCTGTTTTTT; CDR3: CASSDRQEGLGELFF
V: TRBV5-1; J: TRBJ1-3; D: -; size: -; DNA: TGCGCCAGCAGCTTGGAGGCGGGAAACATCATATATTTT; CDR3: CASSLEAGNIIYF
V: TRBV6-5; J: TRBJ2-7; D: -; size: -; DNA: TGTGCCAGCAGTCAACTCCCTACTAGCTCCTATGAGCAGTACTTC; CDR3: CASSQLPTSSYEQYF
V: TRBV10-1; J: TRBJ2-1; D: TRBD2; size: -; DNA: TGCGCCAGCTCTGGACTGGGGAGGGGTGAGCAGTTCTTC; CDR3: CASSGLGRGEQFF
V: TRBV9; J: TRBJ2-3; D: -; size: -; DNA: TGTGCCAGCAGCGGCTACGAGGGAGGTTCAGATACGCAGTATTTT; CDR3: CASSGYEGGSDTQYF
V: TRBV27; J: TRBJ2-3; D: -; size: few; DNA: TGTGCCAGCAGTTTGGGGGTCACAGATACGCAGTATTTT; CDR3: CASSLGVTDTQYF
V: TRBV10-3; J: TRBJ1-2; D: -; size: -; DNA: TGTGCCATCAGTGAGTCCGGGGCCGATGGCTACACCTTC; CDR3: CAISESGADGYTF
V: TRBV10-1; J: TRBJ2-3; D: TRBD1; size: -; DNA: TGCGCCAGCAGTGACTACCGGGACAGGGAACAAGATACGCAGTATTTT; CDR3: CASSDYRDREQDTQYF
V: TRBV6-2/TRBV6-3; J: TRBJ1-2; D: -; size: -; DNA: TGTGCCAGCAGTTCAGGGGCACCCCTCTATGGCTACACCTTC; CDR3: CASSSGAPLYGYTF
V: TRBV18; J: TRBJ2-6; D: -; size: -; DNA: TGTGCCAGCTCACTATCAGAGTCGGAATGGGGGAGGACTGGGGCCAACGTCCTGACTTTC; CDR3: CASSLSESEWGRTGANVLTF
V: TRBV19; J: TRBJ1-4; D: -; size: -; DNA: TGTGCCAGTAGTATACGGACAGTCAATGAAAAACTGTTTTTT; CDR3: CASSIRTVNEKLFF
V: TRBV29-1; J: TRBJ1-5; D: -; size: -; DNA: TGCAGCGTTAAGGAGGGCAATCAGCCCCAGCATTTT; CDR3: CSVKEGNQPQHF